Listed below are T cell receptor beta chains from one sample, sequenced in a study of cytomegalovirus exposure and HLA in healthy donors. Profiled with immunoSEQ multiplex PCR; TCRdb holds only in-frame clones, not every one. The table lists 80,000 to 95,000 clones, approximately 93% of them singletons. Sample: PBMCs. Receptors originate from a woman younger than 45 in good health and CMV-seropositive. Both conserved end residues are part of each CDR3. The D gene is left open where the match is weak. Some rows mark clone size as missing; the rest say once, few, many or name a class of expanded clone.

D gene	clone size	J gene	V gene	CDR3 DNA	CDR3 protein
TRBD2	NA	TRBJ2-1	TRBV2	TGTGCCAGCAGCCGGACTAGCGGGAATGAACGTGAGCAGTTCTTC	CASSRTSGNEREQFF
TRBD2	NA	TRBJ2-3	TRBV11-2	TGTGCCAGCAGCTTCTTAGCGGGAGTTAATTCAGATACGCAGTATTTT	CASSFLAGVNSDTQYF
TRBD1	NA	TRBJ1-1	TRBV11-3	TGTGCCCGTACTGAGAACAGGGGGGACACTGAAGCTTTCTTT	CARTENRGDTEAFF
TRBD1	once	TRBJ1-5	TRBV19	TGTGCCAGTAAGGGGGGACAGACCTATAGCGTTGGGCCCCAGCATTTT	CASKGGQTYSVGPQHF
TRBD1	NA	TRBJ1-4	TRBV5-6	TGTGCCAGCAGCTTGGGGACAGGGGTCAGGGAAAAACTGTTTTTT	CASSLGTGVREKLFF
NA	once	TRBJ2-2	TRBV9	TGTGCCAGCAGCGGATTGTGGGGGGCGAACACCGGGGAGCTGTTTTTT	CASSGLWGANTGELFF
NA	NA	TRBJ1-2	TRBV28	TGTGCCAGCAGTCCCTCGTATAGAAGTTATGGCTACACCTTC	CASSPSYRSYGYTF
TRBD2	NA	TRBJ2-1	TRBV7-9	TGTGCCAGCAGTCTTAGCGGGAGGGCCAATGAGCAGTTCTTC	CASSLSGRANEQFF
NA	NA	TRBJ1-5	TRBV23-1	TGCGCCAGCAACCCCTCGGGTCGTCGGGGTAGCAATCAGCCCCAGCATTTT	CASNPSGRRGSNQPQHF
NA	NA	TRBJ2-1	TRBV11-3	TGTGCCAGCAGCTTAGAGGGAGAGTCGAACAATGAGCAGTTCTTC	CASSLEGESNNEQFF
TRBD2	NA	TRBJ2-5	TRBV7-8	TGTGCCAGCAGCTCGTTTCTTACTAGCGAACACCAAGAGACCCAGTACTTC	CASSSFLTSEHQETQYF
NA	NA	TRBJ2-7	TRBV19	TGTGCCAGTAGCGCCGAGCCTTACTCCTACGAGCAGTACTTC	CASSAEPYSYEQYF
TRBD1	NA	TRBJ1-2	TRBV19	TGTGCCAGTAGTATTTCGACAGGGGGGAGTGGTGGCTACACCTTC	CASSISTGGSGGYTF
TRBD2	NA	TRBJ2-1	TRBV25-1	TGTGCCAGCAGTGGGCGGGGACTAGCGGGACAGAATGAGCAGTTCTTC	CASSGRGLAGQNEQFF
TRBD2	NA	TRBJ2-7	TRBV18	TGTGCTAGCTCACCTAAGCACTCGACTCCCGGGACTAGCGCCTACGAGCAGTACTTC	CASSPKHSTPGTSAYEQYF
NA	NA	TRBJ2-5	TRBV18	TGTGCCAGCTCACCACTGGCAGGGTGGGCCCAAGAGACCCAGTACTTC	CASSPLAGWAQETQYF
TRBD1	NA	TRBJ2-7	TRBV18	TGTGCCAGCTCAGCCATGAGAGGACAGGGTGGAACTTACGAGCAGTACTTC	CASSAMRGQGGTYEQYF
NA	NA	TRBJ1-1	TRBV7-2	TGTGCCAGCAGCTTTACAGGGTCCTGGGGAGCTTTCTTT	CASSFTGSWGAFF
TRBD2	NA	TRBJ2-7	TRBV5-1	TGCGCCAGCAGCTTGGAGGGCAGCGGGGGCTACGAGCAGTACTTC	CASSLEGSGGYEQYF
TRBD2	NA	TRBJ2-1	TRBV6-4	TGTGCCAGCAGTGACTCGGTAGCGGGAGGCAGGGATGAGCAGTTCTTC	CASSDSVAGGRDEQFF
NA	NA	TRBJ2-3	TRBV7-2	TGTGCCAGCAGCTTAGATGGGTCTAGCGGCACAGATACGCAGTATTTT	CASSLDGSSGTDTQYF
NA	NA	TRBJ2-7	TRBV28	TGTGCCAGCAGTTTCCCACAACCTACACAGGAGCAGTACTTC	CASSFPQPTQEQYF
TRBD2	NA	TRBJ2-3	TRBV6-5	TGTGCCAGCAGTTCCCCCGGGACTAGCGGATATACGCAGTATTTT	CASSSPGTSGYTQYF
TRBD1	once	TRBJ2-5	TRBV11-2	TGTGCCAGCAGACCACCGACCCACCAAGGGGGCGCGGAGACCCAGTACTTC	CASRPPTHQGGAETQYF
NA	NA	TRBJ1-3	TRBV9	TGTGCCAGCAGCGTAGCAATCAGCTCTGGAAACACCATATATTTT	CASSVAISSGNTIYF
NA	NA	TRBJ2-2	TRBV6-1	TGTGCCAGCAGTAAAGACACAGGGAAGCCCGGGGAGCTGTTTTTT	CASSKDTGKPGELFF
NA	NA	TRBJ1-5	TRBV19	TGTGCCAGTACCCTGAAGGGAGGGGGCAATCAGCCCCAGCATTTT	CASTLKGGGNQPQHF
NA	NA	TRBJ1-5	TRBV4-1	TGCGCCAGCAGCCAAGTTTTAGACAGGTTCAATCAGCCCCAGCATTTT	CASSQVLDRFNQPQHF
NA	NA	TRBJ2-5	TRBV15	TGTGCCACCAGCAGAGATAATATGGAGACCCAGTACTTC	CATSRDNMETQYF
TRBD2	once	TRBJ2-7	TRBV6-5	TGTGCCAGCAGTCACCCTATAGCGGGAGTACAGTACTTC	CASSHPIAGVQYF
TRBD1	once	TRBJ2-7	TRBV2	TGTGCCAGCAGTCCGGACAGGGGTAGCTCCTACGAGCAGTACTTC	CASSPDRGSSYEQYF
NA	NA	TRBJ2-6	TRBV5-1	TGCGCCAGCAGAGAGGGTGGGGCCAACGTCCTGACTTTC	CASREGGANVLTF
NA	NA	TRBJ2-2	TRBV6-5	TGTGCCAGCAGTTACGGCGGCACCGGGGAGCTGTTTTTT	CASSYGGTGELFF
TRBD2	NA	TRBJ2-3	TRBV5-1	TGCGCCAGCAGCTTAAGCGGGGCCCGCACAGATACGCAGTATTTT	CASSLSGARTDTQYF
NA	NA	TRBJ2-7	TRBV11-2	TGTGCCAGCAGCTTAGGGACAGCGCGGGAGCAGTACTTC	CASSLGTAREQYF
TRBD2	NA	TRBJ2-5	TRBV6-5	TGTGCCAGCAGGGGGCTCAGCGGGATCGGAGAGACCCAGTACTTC	CASRGLSGIGETQYF
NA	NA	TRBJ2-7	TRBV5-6	TGTGCCAGCGGAGATACAGGGTCCCGCTACGAGCAGTACTTC	CASGDTGSRYEQYF